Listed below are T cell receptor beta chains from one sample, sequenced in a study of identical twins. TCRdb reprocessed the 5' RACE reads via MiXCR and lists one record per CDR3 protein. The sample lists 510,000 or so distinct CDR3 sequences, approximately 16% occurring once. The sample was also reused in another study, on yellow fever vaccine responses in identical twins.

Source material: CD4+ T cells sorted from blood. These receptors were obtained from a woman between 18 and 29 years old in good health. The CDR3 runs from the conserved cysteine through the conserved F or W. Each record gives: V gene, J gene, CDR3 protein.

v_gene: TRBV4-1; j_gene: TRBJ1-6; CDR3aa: CASSHENSPLHF
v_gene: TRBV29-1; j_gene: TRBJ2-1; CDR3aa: CSAFRDFSYNEQFF
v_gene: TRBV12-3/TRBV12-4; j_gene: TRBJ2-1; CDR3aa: CASSFPRSLAEQFF
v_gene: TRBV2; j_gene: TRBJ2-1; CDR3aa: CASSEAGYNEQFF
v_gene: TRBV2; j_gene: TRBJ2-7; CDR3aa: CASSVVSQNYEQYF
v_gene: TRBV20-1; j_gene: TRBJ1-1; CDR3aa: CSANLGTGAQDTEAFF
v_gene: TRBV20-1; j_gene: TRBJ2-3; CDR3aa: CSARQIAGGRGTQYF
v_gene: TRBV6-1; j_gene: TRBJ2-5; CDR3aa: CASSTGGLAQETQYF
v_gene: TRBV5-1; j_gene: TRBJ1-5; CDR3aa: CASSLAQGGQPQHF
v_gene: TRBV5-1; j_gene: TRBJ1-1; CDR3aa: CASNMRDRNTEAFF
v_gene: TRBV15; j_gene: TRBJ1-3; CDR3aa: CATSRDRADTIYF
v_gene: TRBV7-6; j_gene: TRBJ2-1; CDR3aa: CASSVMPGTGVGNEQFF
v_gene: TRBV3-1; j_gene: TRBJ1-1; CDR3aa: CASSRPGQEAFF
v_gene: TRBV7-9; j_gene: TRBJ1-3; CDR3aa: CASSPGLGAGNTIYF
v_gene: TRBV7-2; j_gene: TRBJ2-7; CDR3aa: CASSLVLGVAYEQYF
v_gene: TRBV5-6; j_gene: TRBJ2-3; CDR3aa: CASSRGADTQYF
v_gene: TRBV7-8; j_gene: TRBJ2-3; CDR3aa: CASSLSVEWGYTNTQYF
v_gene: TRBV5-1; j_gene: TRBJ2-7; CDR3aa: CASSLAVSGYYEQYF
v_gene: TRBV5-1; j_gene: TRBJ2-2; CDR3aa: CASSPPDRAGGELFF
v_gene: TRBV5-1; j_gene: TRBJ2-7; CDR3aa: CASSSQTGRIKEYEQYF
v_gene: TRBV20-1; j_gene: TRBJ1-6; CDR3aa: CSASDSQDSPLHF
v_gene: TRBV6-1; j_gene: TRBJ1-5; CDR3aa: CASRRGTTQPQHF
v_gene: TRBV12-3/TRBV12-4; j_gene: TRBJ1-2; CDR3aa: CASRPGTAYGYTF
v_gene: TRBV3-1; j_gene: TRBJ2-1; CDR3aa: CASSQHPGLAGQSSYNEQFF
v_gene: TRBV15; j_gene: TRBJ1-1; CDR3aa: CATSRANAGTEAFF
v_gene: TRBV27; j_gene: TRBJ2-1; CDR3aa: CASSPRDYPHNEQFF
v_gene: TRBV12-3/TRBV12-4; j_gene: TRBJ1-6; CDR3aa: CASSFLQGYSPLHF
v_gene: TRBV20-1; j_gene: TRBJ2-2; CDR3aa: CSSPGQGGTGELFF
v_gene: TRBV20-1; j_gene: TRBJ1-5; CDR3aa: CSAPVGRGDQPQHF
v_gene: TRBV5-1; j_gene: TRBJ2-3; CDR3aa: CASSRLTSGSDTQYF
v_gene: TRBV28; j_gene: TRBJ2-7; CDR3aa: CASSPDMIYEQYF
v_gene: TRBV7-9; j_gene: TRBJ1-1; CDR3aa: CASSLRQGLMNTEAFF
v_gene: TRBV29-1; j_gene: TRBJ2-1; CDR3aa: CSVDGKYRNSYNEQFF
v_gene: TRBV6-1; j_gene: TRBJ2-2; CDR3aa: CASSEGQPTGELFF
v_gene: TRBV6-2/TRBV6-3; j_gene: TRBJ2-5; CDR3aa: CASRPSGGSETQYF
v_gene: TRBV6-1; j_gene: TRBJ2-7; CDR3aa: CASSESQAERGYEQYF
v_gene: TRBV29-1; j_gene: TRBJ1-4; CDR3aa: CSVRQGTDEKLFF
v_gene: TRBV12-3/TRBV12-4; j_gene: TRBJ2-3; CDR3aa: CASSLRRGRRTDTQYF
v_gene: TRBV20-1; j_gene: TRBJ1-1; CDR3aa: CSARWGTAMNTEAFF
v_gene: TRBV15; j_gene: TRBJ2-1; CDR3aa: CATSRLLAGVTYEQFF